Listed here are 28 T cell receptor beta chains from one sample, sequenced in a study of control samples from healthy donors and cancer patients. Measured with immunoSEQ multiplex PCR; TCRdb has only the in-frame clones, and not every one. The sample includes about 130,000 clones, 91% of them seen just once. Material for sequencing was blood. The receptors here all came from a man aged 18 to 35 in good health.

The chain joins TRBV27 to TRBJ1-2, with D hard to call. Germline V CDR1 and CDR2: MNHEY, SMNVEV (reference sequence). V was cut by 6 bases and J by 0 bases, with 14 bases left in between. This CDR3 region has 15 residues. CDR3 loop: CASRSLMASNYGYTF. In DNA form, the CDR3 reads TGTGCCAGCAGATCCCTAATGGCGTCTAACTATGGCTACACCTTC.

The chain has TRBV5-4 and TRBJ2-5; 8 positions agree with TRBD2. The germline CDR1 and CDR2 sequences are SGHNT and YYREEE (reference sequence). The V segment lost 0 bases and the J segment 5 bases; nucleotides outside the gene matches: 3. The CDR3 runs to 14 residues. CDR3 nucleotides: TGTGCCAGCAGCTTGGGGCGGGGGGATGAGACCCAGTACTTC. It is translated as CASSLGRGDETQYF. Together with reference TRBV5-4 and TRBJ2-5, the CDR3 gives the full variable domain: ETGVTQSPTHLIKTRGQQVTLRCSSQSGHNTVSWYQQALGQGPQFIFQYYREEENGRGNFPPRFSGLQFPNYSSELNVNALELDDSALYLCASSLGRGDETQYFGPGTRLLVL.

The CDR3 protein is CASSAHLGGLLNTGELFF. The CDR3 DNA follows: TGTGCCAGTAGTGCCCACTTGGGGGGACTTCTGAACACCGGGGAGCTGTTTTTT. The chain uses TRBV19 and TRBJ2-2; D possibly corresponds to TRBD2 (6 bases). Trimming took off 5 bases at V and 1 base at J, with 20 bases between the two ends. Germline lookup yields CDR1 LNHDA and CDR2 SQIVND (reference sequence). The CDR3 covers 18 residues.

This clone was found once. The chain is built from TRBV7-3 and TRBJ1-1; a weak D match, TRBD1 (5 bases). This CDR3 region has 12 residues. Looked up from germline, CDR1 is SGHTA and CDR2 is FQGTGA. V was cut by 5 bases and J by 5 bases, with 9 bases left in between. The DNA of the CDR3 is TGTGCCAGCAGCGCCCAGGGAACTGAAGCTTTCTTT. Translating gives CASSAQGTEAFF.

J is TRBJ2-5 and V is TRBV5-1; D uncertain. Trimming removed 4 bases at V and 4 bases at J, with 11 bases between. The CDR3 spans 13 residues. Germline CDR1 is SGHRS and CDR2 is YFSETQ. As DNA, the CDR3 is TGCGCCAGCAGCAACCCTGGTCGAGAGACCCAGTACTTC. Protein sequence: CASSNPGRETQYF.

The chain joins TRBV11-2 to TRBJ1-4; TRBD1 matches at 7 bases. Germline-derived CDR1 and CDR2 are SGHAT and FQNNGV. Trimming at V came to 5 bases and at J to 3 bases, leaving 9 bases not matched to a gene. This CDR3 spans 16 amino acids. DNA for the CDR3: TGTGCCAGCAGCCAGCACAGGGGAGGGTCTAATGAAAAACTGTTTTTT. Translating it yields CASSQHRGGSNEKLFF. Using reference TRBV11-2 and TRBJ1-4 for the parts outside the CDR3, the full variable domain is EAGVAQSPRYKIIEKRQSVAFWCNPISGHATLYWYQQILGQGPKLLIQFQNNGVVDDSQLPKDRFSAERLKGVDSTLKIQPAKLEDSAVYLCASSQHRGGSNEKLFFGSGTQLSVL.

DNA of the CDR3: TGTGCCAGCAGCTTGGTGAGCTCCAGGGACGAGCAGTACTTC. The encoded protein is CASSLVSSRDEQYF. This rearrangement joins TRBV5-6 to TRBJ2-7, with D perhaps TRBD1 (5 bases). V lost 0 bases, J lost 5 bases, and 12 bases lay in between. In germline, CDR1 is SGHDT, CDR2 YYEEEE. CDR3 length: 14 residues.

V gene TRBV18 combines with J gene TRBJ1-2, with a possible D match to TRBD1 (5 bases). The CDR3 sequence is 15 residues long. Germline assignment: CDR1 KGHSH and CDR2 LQKENI. Trimming took 1 base from V and 5 from J, leaving 14 bases between them. CDR3 bases: TGTGCCAGCTCACCACGGACACGAGACCGATATGGCTACACCTTC. As protein: CASSPRTRDRYGYTF.

CDR3 sequence (DNA): TGTGCCAGCAGCCCCCCCCGAGGCTCCTACAATGAGCAGTTCTTC. Its translation is CASSPPRGSYNEQFF. The gene calls are TRBV9 and TRBJ2-1, with no clear D. V lost 4 bases to trimming and J lost 0 bases, with 11 bases between them. Germline CDR1 and CDR2: SGDLS and YYNGEE. The CDR3 consists of 15 residues.

This rearrangement joins TRBV5-4 to TRBJ1-3; 7 bases line up with TRBD1. The V gene's germline CDR1 is SGHNT and CDR2 YYREEE (reference sequence). The CDR3 spans 14 residues. J lost 2 bases, V lost 1 base, and 0 bases had no gene match. The CDR3 reads CASSLTGAGNTIYF. CDR3 in DNA: TGTGCCAGCAGCTTGACAGGGGCTGGAAACACCATATATTTT.

The V gene is TRBV3-1 (or the pseudogene TRBV3-2), the J gene TRBJ2-7; D remains ambiguous. The V gene's germline CDR1 is LGHDT and CDR2 YNNKEL (reference sequence). The length of the CDR3 is 13 residues. Between the trimmed V and J ends, which lost 3 bases and 3 bases, there was a span of 9 bases. CDR3 protein: CASSQGSYYEQYF. CDR3 sequence (DNA): TGTGCCAGCAGCCAGGGCAGTTACTACGAGCAGTACTTC.

This clone was seen at least ten times. This chain joins TRBV7-6 and TRBJ1-4, with TRBD1 as a possible D gene (5 bases). CDR3 length: 15 residues. The V end was cut by 5 bases, the J end by 5 bases, with 15 bases between. Germline assignment: CDR1 SGHVS and CDR2 FNYEAQ. CDR3 nucleotides: TGTGCCAGCAGCCCGGAGCCGGGACCCAATGAAAAACTGTTTTTT. This encodes CASSPEPGPNEKLFF.

CDR3 in amino acids: CASSDRGNGYTF. DNA for the CDR3: TGTGCCAGCAGTGACCGGGGGAACGGCTACACCTTC. The rearrangement links TRBV6-4 to TRBJ1-2; a weak D match, TRBD1 (5 bases). V was shortened by 2 bases and J by 8 bases, with 9 bases between the two germline ends. This CDR3 has 12 amino acids. Germline CDR1 and CDR2: MRHNA and SNTAGT.

This clone appeared a single time. This rearrangement joins TRBV5-4 to TRBJ1-1; 7 nucleotides align to TRBD1. CDR1 is SGHNT and CDR2 is YYREEE in the germline V gene (reference sequence). Trimming cost V 0 bases and J 8 bases; bases outside gene matches: 7. CDR3 length: 14 amino acids. DNA for the CDR3: TGTGCCAGCAGCTTGGAAGGGGGCGGTCGGGAAGCTTTCTTT. Protein sequence: CASSLEGGGREAFF.

The chain carries TRBV2 and TRBJ2-1; D unclear. The CDR3 runs to 11 residues. Between the trimmed V and J ends, which lost 2 bases and 10 bases, there was a span of 6 bases. Germline loops: CDR1 SNHLY, CDR2 FYNNEI. The CDR3 nucleotides are TGTGCCAGCAGTGAACAGGCAGAGCAGTTCTTC. Translated, it gives CASSEQAEQFF.

The chain has TRBV10-2 and TRBJ2-2, with D perhaps TRBD1 or TRBD2 (5 bases each). Trimming took 3 bases from V and 5 from J, leaving 10 bases between them. Per germline, CDR1 WSHSY and CDR2 SAAADI. This CDR3 is 14 amino acids long. The CDR3 DNA reads as TGCGCCAGCAGTGACGAGTGGGGGACCGGGGAGCTGTTTTTT. This translates into CASSDEWGTGELFF.

The chain is built from TRBV19 and TRBJ2-6, with D hard to call. Germline V gene lookup returns CDR1 LNHDA and CDR2 SQIVND (reference sequence). This CDR3 is built from 15 residues. V shed 11 bases and J shed 4 bases, with 18 bases lying between them. CDR3 bases: TGTGCCTCTACGGGCGGTTCTTGGGGGGCCAACGTCCTGACTTTC. It codes for CASTGGSWGANVLTF.

The CDR3 DNA follows: TGCGCCAGCAGCTCACCCCTCCACTTT. Its protein is CASSSPLHF. The rearrangement joins TRBV10-1 to TRBJ1-6; D is unresolved. Germline V CDR1 and CDR2: WNHNN, SYGVQD (reference sequence). V was trimmed by 6 bases and J by 10 bases, leaving 1 base between them. CDR3 length equals 9 residues.

The chain links TRBV7-9 to TRBJ2-2; the D call may be TRBD1 or TRBD2 (5 bases each). Deletions cut 5 bases from V and 1 base from J, with 11 bases between. The CDR3 spans 15 residues. CDR1 and CDR2 from the germline V gene are SEHNR and FQNEAQ (reference sequence). The CDR3: CASSDGTLNTGELFF. Here the CDR3 DNA reads TGTGCCAGCAGCGACGGGACCCTGAACACCGGGGAGCTGTTTTTT.

This chain connects TRBV5-4 to TRBJ1-5; no definite D call. This CDR3 spans 14 amino acids. Trimming removed 5 bases at V and 3 bases at J, with 12 bases between. The germline CDR1 and CDR2 sequences are SGHNT and YYREEE (reference sequence). DNA for the CDR3: TGTGCCAGCAGTGTGGACGGAAACAATCAGCCCCAGCATTTT. Its protein is CASSVDGNNQPQHF. The variable domain in full, with the rest retrieved from reference TRBV5-4 and TRBJ1-5, is ETGVTQSPTHLIKTRGQQVTLRCSSQSGHNTVSWYQQALGQGPQFIFQYYREEENGRGNFPPRFSGLQFPNYSSELNVNALELDDSALYLCASSVDGNNQPQHFGDGTRLSIL.

A few counts support this clone. The chain is built from TRBV27 and TRBJ2-2; D is uncertain. The germline CDR1 and CDR2 sequences are MNHEY and SMNVEV (reference sequence). The germline V and J ends were trimmed by 0 bases and 5 bases, with 4 bases remaining between them. This CDR3 is 13 amino acids long. This CDR3 is CASSLSETGELFF. The CDR3 nucleotides are TGTGCCAGCAGTTTATCGGAAACCGGGGAGCTGTTTTTT.

This chain joins TRBV9 and TRBJ2-7; D is possibly TRBD2 (5 bases). From germline, CDR1 is SGDLS and CDR2 YYNGEE. With 4 bases removed from V and 4 bases from J, the gap between germline ends came to 15 bases. The CDR3 length is 14 residues. The CDR3 region has the DNA TGTGCCAGCAGCCCCTCCGGGGTAACATACGAGCAGTACTTC. As protein: CASSPSGVTYEQYF.

This chain joins TRBV5-6 and TRBJ1-1; 7 bases fit TRBD1. The germline V gene has CDR1 SGHDT and CDR2 YYEEEE. Unmatched junction bases numbered 6, after V lost 4 bases and J lost 0 bases. The CDR3 length is 15 residues. The CDR3 loop is CASSGEQGMNTEAFF. The CDR3 DNA reads as TGTGCCAGCAGCGGGGAACAGGGGATGAACACTGAAGCTTTCTTT.

The rearrangement joins TRBV6-5 to TRBJ1-2, with 11 bases that match TRBD1. The CDR3 is 16 residues long. V was pared by 4 bases and J by 2 bases, with 6 bases of the junction left unmatched. Germline assignment: CDR1 MNHEY and CDR2 SVGAGI. The CDR3 sequence: CASSSWDRGKNYGYTF. In DNA form, the CDR3 reads TGTGCCAGCAGTTCCTGGGACAGGGGGAAGAACTATGGCTACACCTTC.

This chain links TRBV27 with TRBJ2-2, with TRBD1 identical over 8 bases. The V and J ends lost 5 bases and 4 bases, in that order; junction bases with no gene match: 9. Per the germline V gene, CDR1 is MNHEY and CDR2 is SMNVEV (reference sequence). CDR3 size: 16 residues. CDR3 DNA sequence: TGTGCCAGCAGTCCTCTGGACAGGGCCGGCACCGGGGAGCTGTTTTTT. This translates into CASSPLDRAGTGELFF.

The CDR3 nucleotides are TGTGCCAGCAGTGGGGGTACAGGGTACAGTGAAAAACTGTTTTTT. Protein: CASSGGTGYSEKLFF. The chain is built from TRBV2 and TRBJ1-4; possible D gene TRBD1, 6 bases. The CDR3 extends over 15 amino acids. Germline V gene sequence: CDR1 SNHLY, CDR2 FYNNEI. V was trimmed by 4 bases and J by 7 bases, leaving 16 bases between them. The variable domain in full, completed from reference TRBV2 and TRBJ1-4, reads EPEVTQTPSHQVTQMGQEVILRCVPISNHLYFYWYRQILGQKVEFLVSFYNNEISEKSEIFDDQFSVERPDGSNFTLKIRSTKLEDSAMYFCASSGGTGYSEKLFFGSGTQLSVL.

CDR3 nucleotide sequence: TGTGCAAGTCGCTCCTCAGTGGGCCAGGGAAAACACTATGGCTACACCTTC. Translating it yields CASRSSVGQGKHYGYTF. The chain carries TRBV12-2 and TRBJ1-2; TRBD1 is taken as the D call from the table, unchecked against the DNA. TRBV12-2 is reported as a pseudogene. The CDR3 runs 17 residues.

This chain connects TRBV3-1 (or the pseudogene TRBV3-2) to TRBJ1-1, with unresolved D. V lost 3 bases, J lost 0 bases, and 11 bases lay in between. The CDR3 runs to 15 residues. The germline CDR1 and CDR2 sequences are LGHDT and YNNKEL (reference sequence). The CDR3 loop reads CASSHPGEMNTEAFF. CDR3 coding DNA: TGTGCCAGCAGCCACCCGGGAGAAATGAACACTGAAGCTTTCTTT.